Listed here are 6 T cell receptor beta chains from one sample, sequenced in a study of T cell responses to AZD1222 COVID-19 vaccine. Repertoires were generated with immunoSEQ multiplex PCR, while TCRdb's copy carries only in-frame clones and drops some. The table includes 90,000 to 150,000 clones, around nine tenths detected once. The specimen comprised peripheral blood, sampled on day 0 of AZD1222 vaccination. The receptors originated from an adult in good health.

This clone was picked up one time. The chain has TRBV7-8 and TRBJ1-5; D is undetermined. CDR1 SGHVS and CDR2 FQNEAQ come from the germline V gene. V was trimmed by 2 bases and J by 2 bases, leaving 16 bases between them. This CDR3 spans 17 amino acids. The CDR3 DNA reads as TGTGCCAGCAGCTTATCAGGACCGGCGGGCGGCAATCAGCCCCAGCATTTT. This translates into CASSLSGPAGGNQPQHF.

The chain combines TRBV19 with TRBJ1-2; the D is unclear. The V end lost 5 bases, the J end lost 8 bases, and 21 bases lay between the germline ends. This CDR3 comprises 15 residues. Looked up from germline, CDR1 is LNHDA and CDR2 is SQIVND (reference sequence). The CDR3 region has the DNA TGTGCCAGTAGTCCACCGTGGGTTGGTCTACGGGGCTACACCTTC. This encodes CASSPPWVGLRGYTF. Based on the CDR3 plus reference TRBV19 and TRBJ1-2, the full variable domain is DGGITQSPKYLFRKEGQNVTLSCEQNLNHDAMYWYRQDPGQGLRLIYYSQIVNDFQKGDIAEGYSVSREKKESFPLTVTSAQKNPTAFYLCASSPPWVGLRGYTFGSGTRLTVV.

The rearrangement links TRBV4-1 to TRBJ2-3, with 7 bases that match TRBD2. Germline assignment: CDR1 MGHRA and CDR2 YSYEKL. The CDR3 has 18 amino acids. With V trimmed by 0 bases and J by 0 bases, 9 bases remained unmatched. In DNA form, the CDR3 reads TGCGCCAGCAGCCAAGACGAGCGGGGCACCCCTAGCACAGATACGCAGTATTTT. Amino acid sequence: CASSQDERGTPSTDTQYF.

This clone was counted once. The CDR3 DNA follows: TGTGCCAGCAGTTACCCGGGACAGGGGAACGGAGAGCAGTACTTC. Protein: CASSYPGQGNGEQYF. The rearrangement joins TRBV6-5 to TRBJ2-7; 10 nucleotides match TRBD1. The CDR3 covers 15 residues. The V gene's germline CDR1 is MNHEY and CDR2 SVGAGI. V dropped 2 bases and J dropped 7; count of bases not matched to a gene: 8.

The chain has TRBV11-1 and TRBJ1-6, with D tentatively TRBD1 (5 bases). The CDR3 is made up of 15 amino acids. From germline, CDR1 is SGHAT and CDR2 FQDESV (reference sequence). Trimming took off 1 base at V and 10 bases at J, with 14 bases between the two ends. The CDR3 DNA is TGTGCCAGCAGCTTAGAAGGAGGGGAAACATCACCCCTCCACTTT. Its protein is CASSLEGGETSPLHF.

This clone was observed a handful of times. V and J are TRBV6-2 or TRBV6-3 and TRBJ1-5; no firm D call. The V and J ends lost 2 bases and 6 bases respectively, with 2 bases between them. The germline gives CDR1 MNHEY, CDR2 SVGEGT. The CDR3 is 11 amino acids. The CDR3 DNA sequence: TGTGCCAGCAGTTACCCTCAGCCCCAGCATTTT. This encodes CASSYPQPQHF.